This T cell receptor (beta chain) was identified in a study of T cells in Graves' hyperthyroidism and ophthalmopathy. Overall study findings and caveats: Most thyroid clonotypes with frequency above 0.001 were detected in blood. Ophthalmopathy could be told apart from stable hyperthyroidism with a 13 V-J model.

At least 3 on the Clinical Activity Score was recorded for ophthalmopathy patients, who also had NOSPECS grade at least 4 and duration under 3 months. Exclusions: uncontrolled infection, other autoimmune disease, pregnancy, lactation. Points on this clonotype: The antigen remains unidentified.

The CDR3 is 13 amino acids. The germline V and J ends were trimmed by 0 bases and 11 bases, with 14 bases remaining between them. Germline-derived CDR1 and CDR2 are SGHRS and YFSETQ. The source material, RNA transcripts, was used to amplify TCR beta CDR3 regions. TCR CDR3 underwent first-round RT-PCR with the HTBI primer set. One entry per CDR3 protein results from TCRdb running MiXCR on the multiplex PCR reads. The table has a few hundred thousand distinct CDR3 sequences, 13% to 15% seen once; the top ten hold approximately 19%. The gene calls are TRBV5-1 and TRBJ1-1; D possibly corresponds to TRBD1 (5 bases). The sample taken for sequencing was blood. The sequence was collected from a woman aged 55-70 years with Graves' ophthalmopathy. The CDR3 reads CASSLGDRGSAFF. Written as DNA, the CDR3 is TGCGCCAGCAGCTTGGGGGACCGTGGTTCGGCTTTCTTT.